One and the same sample provided the 27 T cell receptor beta chains below, sequenced in a study of technical replicates of blood from a few donors. Measured with immunoSEQ multiplex PCR; TCRdb has only the in-frame clones, and not every one. Among roughly 80,000 clones, approximately 89% were seen once, and the ten largest hold less than 0.5%. Input material: T cells isolated from PBMCs. The receptors derive from a human donor in good health.

This chain uses TRBV29-1 with TRBJ2-3; a possible D gene is TRBD2 (5 bases). V shed 6 bases and J shed 0 bases, with 13 bases lying between them. The CDR3 has 14 amino acids. CDR1 is SQVTM and CDR2 is ANQGSEA in the germline V gene. CDR3 bases: TGCAGCGTAGCTATGGAGGCTAGCACAGATACGCAGTATTTT. It codes for CSVAMEASTDTQYF.

This rearrangement joins TRBV30 to TRBJ1-5; no definite D call. Germline CDR1 and CDR2: GTSNPN and SVGIG (reference sequence). The CDR3 has 13 amino acids. The V gene lost 3 bases and the J gene lost 3 bases, with 9 bases spanning the gap. CDR3: CAWRASPNQPQHF. DNA of the CDR3: TGTGCCTGGAGGGCCTCACCCAATCAGCCCCAGCATTTT.

V and J are TRBV28 and TRBJ1-5, with TRBD1 as a possible D gene (5 bases). The germline V and J ends were trimmed by 5 bases and 4 bases, with 12 bases remaining between them. This CDR3 comprises 14 residues. The V gene's germline CDR1 is MDHEN and CDR2 SYDVKM. In DNA, the CDR3 is TGTGCCAGCAGTCAAGACAGCCAGAATCAGCCCCAGCATTTT. Residues: CASSQDSQNQPQHF.

V and J are TRBV19 and TRBJ2-7; D uncertain. In germline, CDR1 is LNHDA, CDR2 SQIVND (reference sequence). CDR3 length: 15 residues. V lost 10 bases to trimming and J lost 5 bases, with 24 bases between them. The CDR3 loop is CATNPSVVSGDEQYF. The CDR3 nucleotides are TGTGCCACTAACCCCTCGGTAGTCAGTGGAGACGAGCAGTACTTC.

The V call is TRBV9, the J call TRBJ2-3; D might be TRBD2 (6 bases). V was clipped by 3 bases and J by 3 bases, with 20 bases between them. The CDR3 runs to 17 residues. Looked up from germline, CDR1 is SGDLS and CDR2 is YYNGEE. In DNA, the CDR3 is TGTGCCAGCAGCGCCCCCCGTTCTGGCGGAGGGACAGATACGCAGTATTTT. It translates to CASSAPRSGGGTDTQYF.

V gene TRBV5-6 combines with J gene TRBJ2-2; TRBD2 might be the D (6 bases). Deletions cut 4 bases from V and 5 bases from J, with 12 bases between. Germline V lookup: CDR1 SGHDT, CDR2 YYEEEE. The CDR3 consists of 14 residues. The CDR3 nucleotides are TGTGCCAGCAGCCCGGGACTTCCTACCGGGGAGCTGTTTTTT. Residues: CASSPGLPTGELFF. Full variable domain (missing parts from reference TRBV5-6 and TRBJ2-2): DAGVTQSPTHLIKTRGQQVTLRCSPKSGHDTVSWYQQALGQGPQFIFQYYEEEERQRGNFPDRFSGHQFPNYSSELNVNALLLGDSALYLCASSPGLPTGELFFGEGSRLTVL.

The rearrangement joins TRBV14 to TRBJ2-1; 9 bases map to TRBD2. In germline, CDR1 is SGHDN, CDR2 FVKESK. V gave up 0 bases and J gave up 6 bases; unmatched junction bases: 6. The CDR3 contains 16 residues. The CDR3 region has the DNA TGTGCCAGCAGCCAAGATCGGCGCGGGAGGGGCAATGAGCAGTTCTTC. Residues: CASSQDRRGRGNEQFF.

The CDR3 here is CASSFRGTGELFF. Here the CDR3 DNA reads TGTGCCAGCAGCTTCAGGGGGACCGGGGAGCTGTTTTTT. This chain links TRBV7-6 with TRBJ2-2; TRBD1 matches 7 bases. The CDR3 sequence is 13 residues long. CDR1 is SGHVS, CDR2 FNYEAQ, per germline. J was trimmed by 5 bases and V by 3 bases; bases with no gene match: 0.

The V and J genes are TRBV11-3 and TRBJ2-1, with TRBD1 identical over 9 bases. The CDR3 covers 15 residues. Germline CDR1 is SGHNT and CDR2 is YENEEA. V lost 5 bases to trimming and J lost 7 bases; unmatched junction nucleotides: 9. CDR3 amino acids: CASSRPGTGKNEQFF. The DNA for the CDR3 is TGTGCCAGCAGCCGACCCGGGACAGGGAAGAATGAGCAGTTCTTC.

This clone appeared a single time. The rearrangement uses TRBV5-4 and TRBJ2-7; 9 nucleotides line up with TRBD2. CDR1 is SGHNT and CDR2 is YYREEE in the germline V gene (reference sequence). The V and J ends lost 4 bases and 0 bases, in that order; junction bases with no gene match: 20. The CDR3 extends over 20 amino acids. The CDR3: CASSREVSGSPRTSSYEQYF. DNA of the CDR3: TGTGCCAGCAGCAGAGAAGTTAGCGGGAGCCCGCGCACTAGCTCCTACGAGCAGTACTTC.

This chain joins TRBV7-9 and TRBJ2-1; 9 nucleotides match TRBD1. This CDR3 spans 15 amino acids. Germline trimming cut 5 bases from V and 8 bases from J; bases unmatched to any gene: 10. Per the germline V gene, CDR1 is SEHNR and CDR2 is FQNEAQ (reference sequence). CDR3 residues: CASSHRDRDGHEQFF. CDR3 sequence (DNA): TGTGCCAGCAGCCACCGGGACAGGGATGGCCATGAGCAGTTCTTC.

The gene calls are TRBV28 and TRBJ2-3, with D hard to call. The CDR3 has 16 residues. Trimming stripped 6 bases from V and 3 bases from J, with 19 bases between. Germline CDR1 is MDHEN and CDR2 is SYDVKM. The CDR3 loop is CASSTTQRRYTDTQYF. CDR3 DNA: TGTGCCAGCAGCACCACTCAAAGGCGGTATACAGATACGCAGTATTTT. The whole variable domain, remainder taken from reference TRBV28 and TRBJ2-3, is DVKVTQSSRYLVKRTGEKVFLECVQDMDHENMFWYRQDPGLGLRLIYFSYDVKMKEKGDIPEGYSVSREKKERFSLILESASTNQTSMYLCASSTTQRRYTDTQYFGPGTRLTVL.

The V gene is TRBV5-4, the J gene TRBJ2-3, with 14 nucleotides matching TRBD2. CDR1 is SGHNT and CDR2 is YYREEE in the germline V gene (reference sequence). The junction had 5 bases not matched to a gene; V was cut back by 2 bases and J by 6 bases. This CDR3 is 16 amino acids long. The DNA for the CDR3 is TGTGCCAGCAGCTTTGGACTAGCGGGAGGCCCCGATACGCAGTATTTT. The encoded protein is CASSFGLAGGPDTQYF.

The chain employs TRBV27 and TRBJ1-5, with 8 bases fitting TRBD1. The CDR3 extends over 16 amino acids. Germline V gene sequence: CDR1 MNHEY, CDR2 SMNVEV (reference sequence). The ends lost 5 bases at V and 6 bases at J; junction bases unmatched: 12. CDR3 sequence (DNA): TGTGCCAGCAGTCTAATCGATCCAGGGGGCACTCAGCCCCAGCATTTT. This encodes CASSLIDPGGTQPQHF.

V is TRBV25-1 and J is TRBJ2-5, with 7 positions matching TRBD1. This CDR3 has 12 amino acids. Germline V gene data show CDR1 as MGHDK and CDR2 as SYGVNS. With V trimmed by 8 bases and J by 4 bases, 4 bases remained unmatched. CDR3 residues: CASLRQGETQYF. In nucleotides, the CDR3 is TGTGCCAGCCTGAGACAGGGAGAGACCCAGTACTTC.

The gene calls are TRBV5-6 and TRBJ1-2, with unresolved D. Germline values: CDR1 SGHDT, CDR2 YYEEEE. The V end lost 1 base, the J end lost 5 bases, and 15 bases lay between the germline ends. The CDR3 is 15 amino acids. CDR3 loop: CASSLISQASYGYTF. In nucleotides, the CDR3 is TGTGCCAGCAGCTTGATTTCGCAGGCCTCATATGGCTACACCTTC.

The J gene is TRBJ2-7, the V gene TRBV29-1; 9 bases align to TRBD2. V lost 4 bases to trimming and J lost 0 bases; unmatched junction nucleotides: 7. Germline CDR1 reads SQVTM; CDR2 reads ANQGSEA. The CDR3 loop spans 15 amino acids. The CDR3 sequence is CSVGKVAGASYEQYF. The CDR3 DNA is TGCAGCGTTGGAAAAGTAGCGGGAGCCTCCTACGAGCAGTACTTC.

The V and J genes are TRBV6-5 and TRBJ1-1; the D gene is possibly TRBD1 (5 bases). Per the germline V gene, CDR1 is MNHEY and CDR2 is SVGAGI. The CDR3 is 13 amino acids. V dropped 7 bases and J dropped 6 bases, with 15 bases sitting between them. This CDR3 reads CASTRGRVSEAFF. The CDR3 coding sequence is TGTGCCAGCACTAGGGGAAGGGTCTCTGAAGCTTTCTTT.

The chain joins TRBV28 to TRBJ2-1, with 9 bases lining up with TRBD2. The CDR3 totals 14 residues. Looked up from germline, CDR1 is MDHEN and CDR2 is SYDVKM. The trim removed 3 bases at V and 13 bases at J, leaving 10 bases unmatched. The CDR3 DNA reads TGTGCCAGCAGTTTTAGCGGGAGAGTAGATAATCAGTTCTTC. Encoded protein: CASSFSGRVDNQFF.

The chain carries TRBV6-5 and TRBJ1-3, with TRBD1 matching 7 bases. The CDR3 extends over 15 amino acids. Germline CDR1 is MNHEY and CDR2 is SVGAGI. The V and J ends lost 5 bases and 0 bases, in that order; junction bases with no gene match: 4. The CDR3 DNA reads TGTGCCAGCAGTCGGGACAGCTTCTCTGGAAACACCATATATTTT. Its translation is CASSRDSFSGNTIYF.

This clone showed up just once. The rearrangement uses TRBV5-6 and TRBJ1-5; D gene uncertain. The CDR3 runs 15 residues. CDR1 and CDR2 (germline): SGHDT, YYEEEE. V gave up 2 bases and J gave up 3 bases, with 12 bases separating them. The CDR3 loop is CASSFGQDFNQPQHF. CDR3 DNA sequence: TGTGCCAGCAGCTTCGGGCAGGACTTCAATCAGCCCCAGCATTTT.

Only one count was recorded for this clone. CDR3 coding DNA: TGTGCCAGCAGCTTTTCGCAGGACGGGGGGGACACTGAAGCTTTCTTT. It specifies CASSFSQDGGDTEAFF. V and J are TRBV9 and TRBJ1-1; TRBD1 is a possible D gene (5 bases). Germline assignment: CDR1 SGDLS and CDR2 YYNGEE. The ends were cut back, 4 bases at V and 3 bases at J, with 19 bases in the middle. This CDR3 spans 16 amino acids.

The chain has TRBV18 and TRBJ2-3; D is ambiguous. The CDR3 runs to 14 residues. V lost 0 bases, J lost 2 bases, and 6 bases lay in between. Germline CDR1 KGHSH, CDR2 LQKENI. DNA of the CDR3: TGTGCCAGCTCACCACCGGCAGTCACAGATACGCAGTATTTT. Protein sequence: CASSPPAVTDTQYF. Drawing the rest from reference TRBV18 and TRBJ2-3, the complete variable domain is NAGVMQNPRHLVRRRGQEARLRCSPMKGHSHVYWYRQLPEEGLKFMVYLQKENIIDESGMPKERFSAEFPKEGPSILRIQQVVRGDSAAYFCASSPPAVTDTQYFGPGTRLTVL.

The chain combines TRBV9 with TRBJ2-6, with D maybe TRBD2 (6 bases). The germline V gene encodes CDR1 SGDLS and CDR2 YYNGEE. This CDR3 is built from 17 residues. Trimming removed 6 bases from V and 3 bases from J, with 19 bases in between. The CDR3 coding sequence is TGTGCCAGCAAAAAAGGGACTTCTTTCGGTGGGGCCAACGTCCTGACTTTC. Amino acids: CASKKGTSFGGANVLTF.

The chain is built from TRBV7-9 and TRBJ2-7; 7 positions agree with TRBD1. This CDR3 is 14 amino acids long. After removal of 6 bases from V and 3 bases from J, the junction contained 8 bases not matched to a gene. Germline V gene lookup returns CDR1 SEHNR and CDR2 FQNEAQ (reference sequence). CDR3 DNA sequence: TGTGCCAGCAGAAAGACAGGGAACTTCTACGAGCAGTACTTC. Translation: CASRKTGNFYEQYF.

The chain has TRBV14 and TRBJ1-2; 10 bases map to TRBD1. Germline-derived CDR1 and CDR2 are SGHDN and FVKESK. J was trimmed by 8 bases and V by 4 bases; bases with no gene match: 7. The CDR3 consists of 14 residues. In nucleotides, the CDR3 is TGTGCCAGCAGCCGCCTAGACAGGGGGCGAGGCTACACCTTC. Its protein product is CASSRLDRGRGYTF.

In its sample, this clone was seen once. This sequence joins TRBV6-5 and TRBJ1-1; D not certain. Germline V gene data show CDR1 as MNHEY and CDR2 as SVGAGI. The CDR3 spans 13 residues. V gave up 2 bases and J gave up 4 bases, with 8 bases separating them. Here the CDR3 reads CASSYRSSTEAFF. CDR3 DNA sequence: TGTGCCAGCAGTTACCGGTCTTCCACTGAAGCTTTCTTT.